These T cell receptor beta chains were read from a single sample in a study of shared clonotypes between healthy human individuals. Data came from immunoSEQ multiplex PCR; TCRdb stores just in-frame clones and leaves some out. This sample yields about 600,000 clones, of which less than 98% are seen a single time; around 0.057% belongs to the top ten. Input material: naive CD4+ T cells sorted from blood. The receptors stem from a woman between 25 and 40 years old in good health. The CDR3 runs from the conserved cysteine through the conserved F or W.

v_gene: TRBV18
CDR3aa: CASSPVGSTYEQYF

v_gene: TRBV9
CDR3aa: CASSLRDSGYNEQFF

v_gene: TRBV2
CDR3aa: CASRRTGGSYEQYF

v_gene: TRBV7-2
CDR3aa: CASSWRTGPSYEQYF

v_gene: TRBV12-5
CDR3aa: CASGFSSGNEQFF

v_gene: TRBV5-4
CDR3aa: CASTGGETQYF

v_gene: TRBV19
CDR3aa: CATAPEGWDGYTF

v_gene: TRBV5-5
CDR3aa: CASSQDRDEQYF

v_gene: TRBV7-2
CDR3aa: CASSSQQAEGQYF

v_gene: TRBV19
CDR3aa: CASSSQSAQGVGGYTF

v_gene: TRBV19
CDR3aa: CASSIVGAGANVLTF

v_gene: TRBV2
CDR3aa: CASNGWGSRGGEQYF

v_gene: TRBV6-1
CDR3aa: CASTMDYSNQPQHF

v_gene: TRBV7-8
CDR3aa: CASSSLYGFEQYF

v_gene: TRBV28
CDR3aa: CASSFSPINYGYTF

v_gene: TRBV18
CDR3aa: CASSPSLAGGWQYF

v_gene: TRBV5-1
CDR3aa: CASSTSGTSYGEQFF

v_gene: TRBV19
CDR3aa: CASSMAGRSSGELFF

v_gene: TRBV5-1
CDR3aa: CASSLDTGDNQPQHF

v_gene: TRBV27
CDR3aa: CASSFAGENEKLFF

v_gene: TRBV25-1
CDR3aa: CASSERGSPYTEAFF

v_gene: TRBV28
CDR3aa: CASSNHYEQYF

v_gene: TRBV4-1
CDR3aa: CASSPRPTAQETQYF

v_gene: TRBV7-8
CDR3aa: CASSPQTRGFSGNTIYF

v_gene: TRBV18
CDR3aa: CASSPPALATYEQYF

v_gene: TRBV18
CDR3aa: CASSPLGWNEQFF

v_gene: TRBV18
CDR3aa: CASSPGLARNEQFF

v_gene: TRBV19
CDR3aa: CASSIEGQVLNTGELFF